A selection of T cell receptor beta chains follows, all from one sample in a study of T cell repertoires in cytomegalovirus infection. For these receptors, no antigen is known. TCRdb reprocessed the reads via MiXCR and lists one record per CDR3 protein. Of about 830,000 distinct CDR3 sequences in the sample, 30% to 35% were seen once. The sequencing here drew on cultured CD8+ T cells from PBMCs, taken from culture after CMV antigen stimulation. The receptors stem from a human donor in good health (CMV status not recorded). Some clones in this sample may be carry-over from other donors' samples. CDR3s include the opening cysteine and the closing phenylalanine or tryptophan. The D gene is left open where the match is weak. Some rows mark clone size as missing; the rest say once, few, many or name a class of expanded clone.

d_gene	v_gene	abundance	j_gene	CDR3aa	CDR3nt
TRBD1	TRBV28	few	TRBJ2-1	CASSLWTGGFDEQFF	TGTGCCAGCAGTTTGTGGACAGGGGGTTTCGATGAGCAGTTCTTC
.	TRBV15	.	TRBJ2-1	CATSRDLSGLSYNEQFF	TGTGCCACCAGCAGAGATTTGAGCGGCCTCTCCTACAATGAGCAGTTCTTC
.	TRBV12-3/TRBV12-4	few	TRBJ1-2	CASRGPNVSHYGYTF	TGTGCCAGCAGGGGACCCAACGTCTCGCACTATGGCTACACCTTC
TRBD1	TRBV5-1	few	TRBJ1-2	CASSSGGQGVGYTF	TGCGCCAGCAGCAGTGGAGGACAGGGAGTCGGCTACACCTTC
TRBD1	TRBV5-5	.	TRBJ1-2	CASSQDRGEDGGYTF	TGTGCCAGCAGCCAGGACAGGGGAGAGGACGGTGGCTACACCTTC
.	TRBV6-6	many	TRBJ2-7	CASSYTRGRPEQYF	TGTGCCAGCAGTTACACCCGCGGCAGGCCCGAGCAGTACTTC
.	TRBV12-3/TRBV12-4	.	TRBJ2-5	CASSPGTAFQETQYF	TGTGCCAGCAGTCCCGGGACGGCATTCCAAGAGACCCAGTACTTC
.	TRBV9	.	TRBJ1-6	CASTRVLDSPLHF	TGTGCCAGCACCAGGGTGTTGGATTCACCCCTCCACTTT
.	TRBV15	few	TRBJ2-1	CATSIYSDSLYNEQFF	TGTGCCACCAGCATCTATTCGGACAGTCTCTACAATGAGCAGTTCTTC
TRBD1	TRBV6-2/TRBV6-3	.	TRBJ1-5	CASTGTGGVTSNQHQHF	TGTGCCAGCACGGGGACAGGAGGGGTGACTAGCAATCAGCACCAGCATTTT
.	TRBV27	few	TRBJ1-1	CASSLGGDGTEAFF	TGTGCCAGCAGTTTAGGGGGGGACGGGACTGAAGCTTTCTTT
.	TRBV6-5	.	TRBJ2-5	CASSYHPFLQTQYF	TGTGCCAGCAGTTACCATCCGTTCCTGCAGACCCAGTACTTC
.	TRBV5-1	.	TRBJ1-1	CASSWGNSEAFF	TGCGCCAGCAGCTGGGGGAACAGTGAAGCTTTCTTT
TRBD1	TRBV7-9	.	TRBJ1-4	CASSSVGTGPNEKLFF	TGTGCCAGCAGCTCCGTTGGGACAGGGCCTAATGAAAAACTGTTTTTT
TRBD1	TRBV19	few	TRBJ2-2	CASMGGQGEGTGELFF	TGTGCCAGTATGGGCGGGCAGGGGGAAGGCACCGGGGAGCTGTTTTTT
.	TRBV12-3/TRBV12-4	few	TRBJ1-5	CASASNQPQHF	TGTGCCAGCGCCAGCAATCAGCCCCAGCATTTT
.	TRBV7-9	few	TRBJ2-5	CASSSNEGVETQYF	TGTGCCAGCAGCTCAAACGAAGGAGTGGAGACCCAGTACTTC